This TCR beta chain is from a study of Ad26.COV2.S vaccination and SARS-CoV-2 variants. The study's findings and limits: Vaccine recipients had higher spike-specific TCR breadth than placebo recipients. TCR breadth and depth analyses may have underestimated total T cell responses. It was found that vaccine and placebo recipients had similar non-spike TCR breadth. Reportedly, spike-specific CD8+ and CD4+ T cell responses achieved substantial breadth once vaccination had taken place.

This clone appeared a single time. Its antigen is currently unknown. Using immunoSEQ multiplex PCR, the repertoire was profiled, and TCRdb retains in-frame clones only, with some absent. The profile shows roughly 92,000 clones, more than 70% of them singletons. Unmatched junction bases numbered 9, after V lost 3 bases and J lost 3 bases. The germline V gene has CDR1 LGHNT and CDR2 FRNRAP. This CDR3 region has 17 residues. The starting material was peripheral blood, obtained after recovery from COVID-19. The chain recombines TRBV12-5 with TRBJ2-1; 9 positions agree with TRBD2. This TCR derives from a human donor who had recovered from COVID-19. The CDR3 region has the DNA TGTGCTAGTGGTTTCCCGCGGGAGGGAGATAGCTACAATGAGCAGTTCTTC. Protein product: CASGFPREGDSYNEQFF.